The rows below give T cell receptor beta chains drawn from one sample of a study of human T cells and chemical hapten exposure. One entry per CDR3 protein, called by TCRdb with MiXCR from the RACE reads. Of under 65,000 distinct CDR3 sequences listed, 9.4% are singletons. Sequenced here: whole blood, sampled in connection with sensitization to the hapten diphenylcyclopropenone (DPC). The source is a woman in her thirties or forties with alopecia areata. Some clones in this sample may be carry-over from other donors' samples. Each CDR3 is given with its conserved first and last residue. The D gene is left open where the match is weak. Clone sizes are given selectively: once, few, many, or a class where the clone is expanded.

DNA: TGCGCCAGCAGCCCCGGACAGGGGGGGAACACCGGGGAGCTGTTTTTT
CDR3: CASSPGQGGNTGELFF
size: few
D: TRBD1
J: TRBJ2-2
V: TRBV5-1
length: 16

DNA: TGTGCCAGCAGCTTTACGGACAGAGGAAACACCATATATTTT
CDR3: CASSFTDRGNTIYF
size: many
D: .
J: TRBJ1-3
V: TRBV7-9
length: 14

DNA: TGTGCCAGCTCCCCCGGGGGTAGAAGCACAGATACGCAGTATTTT
CDR3: CASSPGGRSTDTQYF
size: .
D: .
J: TRBJ2-3
V: TRBV6-2/TRBV6-3
length: 15

DNA: TGTACCAGCAGCTTAAGGACTAGCGGGGTCACCGGGGAGCTGTTTTTT
CDR3: CTSSLRTSGVTGELFF
size: .
D: TRBD2
J: TRBJ2-2
V: TRBV13
length: 16

DNA: TGTGCCAGCAGTGCCAACAGGGCTGTAGTCACTGAAGCTTTCTTT
CDR3: CASSANRAVVTEAFF
size: many
D: .
J: TRBJ1-1
V: TRBV6-1
length: 15

DNA: TGCGCCAGCAGCCCACCGTCCGGGATGGGAACTGAAGCTTTCTTT
CDR3: CASSPPSGMGTEAFF
size: many
D: .
J: TRBJ1-1
V: TRBV5-1
length: 15

DNA: TGTGCCAGCTCACCACAGCGGGGCGGCACAGATACGCAGTATTTT
CDR3: CASSPQRGGTDTQYF
size: .
D: TRBD2
J: TRBJ2-3
V: TRBV18
length: 15

DNA: TGCAGTGGGTCCCGGGACGCGGACACAGATACGCAGTATTTT
CDR3: CSGSRDADTDTQYF
size: few
D: .
J: TRBJ2-3
V: TRBV20-1
length: 14

DNA: TGTGCCAGCAGTGAAATAGGGGCCTATGGCTACACCTTC
CDR3: CASSEIGAYGYTF
size: .
D: .
J: TRBJ1-2
V: TRBV6-1
length: 13

DNA: TGTGCCAGCAGCCAAGGGACAGAGTCGCCGCGGGAGCTGTTTTTT
CDR3: CASSQGTESPRELFF
size: many
D: TRBD1
J: TRBJ2-2
V: TRBV9
length: 15

DNA: TGTGCCAGCAGCCTTGGGACAGGTCCTCCTGAAGCTTTCTTT
CDR3: CASSLGTGPPEAFF
size: few
D: TRBD1
J: TRBJ1-1
V: TRBV3-1
length: 14

DNA: TGTGCCAGCAGCTTACAGGGCACCAGCCGCCCCTATGGCTACACCTTC
CDR3: CASSLQGTSRPYGYTF
size: many
D: .
J: TRBJ1-2
V: TRBV7-3
length: 16

DNA: TGTGCCAGCAGCTACACAGGGTTGGTAACTGAAGCTTTCTTT
CDR3: CASSYTGLVTEAFF
size: many
D: .
J: TRBJ1-1
V: TRBV7-6
length: 14

DNA: TGTGCCAGCAGCGATCCCGGTCAGGCAGGGGGCTTGGACACTGAAGCTTTCTTT
CDR3: CASSDPGQAGGLDTEAFF
size: many
D: .
J: TRBJ1-1
V: TRBV21-1
length: 18

DNA: TGTGCCAGCAGCTCGACAGGCATGGGGGCTTTCTTT
CDR3: CASSSTGMGAFF
size: once
D: .
J: TRBJ1-1
V: TRBV7-2
length: 12

DNA: TGTGCCAGCAGCCAACGGCTACCTACAGATACGCAGTATTTT
CDR3: CASSQRLPTDTQYF
size: many
D: .
J: TRBJ2-3
V: TRBV14
length: 14

DNA: TGCGCCAGCACTTACAACGGGCAAGAGACCCAGTACTTC
CDR3: CASTYNGQETQYF
size: few
D: .
J: TRBJ2-5
V: TRBV5-1
length: 13

DNA: TGTGCCAGCAGCCCGGGGCTAGCGGGGAGAGCCCAAGAGACCCAGTACTTC
CDR3: CASSPGLAGRAQETQYF
size: .
D: TRBD2
J: TRBJ2-5
V: TRBV7-2
length: 17

DNA: TGTGCCAGCAGTAAGGGGGGGGCGGCTAATGAAAAACTGTTTTTT
CDR3: CASSKGGAANEKLFF
size: few
D: .
J: TRBJ1-4
V: TRBV25-1
length: 15

DNA: TGTGCCAGCAGCAAACTACTTGGGGACACTGAAGCTTTCTTT
CDR3: CASSKLLGDTEAFF
size: few
D: .
J: TRBJ1-1
V: TRBV12-3/TRBV12-4
length: 14

DNA: TGTGCCAGCAGCCCGACAGGCTCTGGAAACACCATATATTTT
CDR3: CASSPTGSGNTIYF
size: .
D: .
J: TRBJ1-3
V: TRBV3-1
length: 14

DNA: TGCGCCAGCAGCCCCGGGAGAGGGACTAATGAAAAACTGTTTTTT
CDR3: CASSPGRGTNEKLFF
size: many
D: .
J: TRBJ1-4
V: TRBV5-1
length: 15

DNA: TGTGCCAGCAGGCGACAGGGGGGTGGCTACACCTTC
CDR3: CASRRQGGGYTF
size: many
D: TRBD1
J: TRBJ1-2
V: TRBV2
length: 12

DNA: TGCAGTGCCGGGCCGAGACTAGCGTCCTACGAGCAGTACTTC
CDR3: CSAGPRLASYEQYF
size: many
D: TRBD2
J: TRBJ2-7
V: TRBV20-1
length: 14

DNA: TGTGCCAGCAGCTTCGGGACAGATAATTCACCCCTCCACTTT
CDR3: CASSFGTDNSPLHF
size: many
D: TRBD1
J: TRBJ1-6
V: TRBV7-2
length: 14

DNA: TGTGCCAGCAGCCAGGACAGGTGGGCACCCCTCCACTTT
CDR3: CASSQDRWAPLHF
size: .
D: TRBD1
J: TRBJ1-6
V: TRBV3-1
length: 13

DNA: TGTGCCAGCAGTCCCTCGACAGGGGTTCCCCCTCAGCCCCAGCATTTT
CDR3: CASSPSTGVPPQPQHF
size: .
D: TRBD1
J: TRBJ1-5
V: TRBV5-6
length: 16

DNA: TGTGCCAGCAGTCGACAGGGCTTCAGGGAAAAACTGTTTTTT
CDR3: CASSRQGFREKLFF
size: few
D: TRBD1
J: TRBJ1-4
V: TRBV12-3/TRBV12-4
length: 14

DNA: TGCGCCAGCAGCCTAGGACTAGCGGGGGGCGAAGAGACCCAGTACTTC
CDR3: CASSLGLAGGEETQYF
size: .
D: TRBD2
J: TRBJ2-5
V: TRBV5-1
length: 16

DNA: TGTGCCAGCAGCTCCGCGATAGCGGGGGGGCCCGATACGCAGTATTTT
CDR3: CASSSAIAGGPDTQYF
size: many
D: TRBD2
J: TRBJ2-3
V: TRBV7-3
length: 16

DNA: TGTGCCAGCAGCTTGACGGTTAGCAATCAGCCCCAGCATTTT
CDR3: CASSLTVSNQPQHF
size: many
D: .
J: TRBJ1-5
V: TRBV5-8
length: 14

DNA: TGCGCCAGCAGCTTGGAGTGGAGCTCTGGAAACACCATATATTTT
CDR3: CASSLEWSSGNTIYF
size: many
D: .
J: TRBJ1-3
V: TRBV5-1
length: 15

DNA: TGTGCCAGCAGCGGAGAAGCTAACCGCGCCGGGGAGACCCAGTACTTC
CDR3: CASSGEANRAGETQYF
size: few
D: .
J: TRBJ2-5
V: TRBV5-4
length: 16

DNA: TGTGCCATCAGGGGTGTGCGGGACAGGTTCGGAAACACTGAAGCTTTCTTT
CDR3: CAIRGVRDRFGNTEAFF
size: many
D: TRBD1
J: TRBJ1-1
V: TRBV9
length: 17

DNA: TGTGCCAGCAGCCAGGCCGGGACAGGGGGAGGAAAAGCTTTCTTT
CDR3: CASSQAGTGGGKAFF
size: many
D: TRBD1
J: TRBJ1-1
V: TRBV3-1
length: 15

DNA: TGTGCCAGCAGTTTCTTCACAGGGGGCACCGGGGAGCTGTTTTTT
CDR3: CASSFFTGGTGELFF
size: many
D: TRBD1
J: TRBJ2-2
V: TRBV28
length: 15

DNA: TGTGCCAGCAGTCGATATGACAGGGACTACACCTTC
CDR3: CASSRYDRDYTF
size: .
D: TRBD1
J: TRBJ1-2
V: TRBV6-5
length: 12

DNA: TGTGCCAGCAGTGAAAATCAGGGGCCAGATACGCAGTATTTT
CDR3: CASSENQGPDTQYF
size: many
D: .
J: TRBJ2-3
V: TRBV6-1
length: 14

DNA: TGTGCCAGCAGCCCAATCGATGAGCAGTTCTTC
CDR3: CASSPIDEQFF
size: many
D: .
J: TRBJ2-1
V: TRBV7-2
length: 11

DNA: TGCAGCGTTGAAGATGACGCGGGACAGGGTTACGAGCAGTACTTC
CDR3: CSVEDDAGQGYEQYF
size: many
D: TRBD1
J: TRBJ2-7
V: TRBV29-1
length: 15

DNA: TGTGCCAGCAGCTTAGCCTACATGAACACTGAAGCTTTCTTT
CDR3: CASSLAYMNTEAFF
size: many
D: .
J: TRBJ1-1
V: TRBV7-9
length: 14

DNA: TGCAGTGCTCGCCTAGCGGGGGGTCTGTATTTT
CDR3: CSARLAGGLYF
size: few
D: TRBD2
J: TRBJ2-3
V: TRBV20-1
length: 11

DNA: TGTGCCAGCAGCCAAGACATGGTCGGACGGGGCACAGATACGCAGTATTTT
CDR3: CASSQDMVGRGTDTQYF
size: many
D: .
J: TRBJ2-3
V: TRBV3-1
length: 17

DNA: TGTGCCAGCAGTTTCCGAGGGCGAGAGACCCAGTACTTC
CDR3: CASSFRGRETQYF
size: many
D: .
J: TRBJ2-5
V: TRBV12-3/TRBV12-4
length: 13

DNA: TGTGCCAGCACCCTCCCGGGATTTCTTACGCAGTATTTT
CDR3: CASTLPGFLTQYF
size: many
D: .
J: TRBJ2-3
V: TRBV6-1
length: 13

DNA: TGTGCCAGCAGAAAGGGGGCAGGGTCCTACGAGCAGTACTTC
CDR3: CASRKGAGSYEQYF
size: many
D: TRBD1
J: TRBJ2-7
V: TRBV5-6
length: 14

DNA: TGTGCCAGCAGGGGTCCTTTGAACACTGAAGCTTTCTTT
CDR3: CASRGPLNTEAFF
size: many
D: .
J: TRBJ1-1
V: TRBV6-5
length: 13

DNA: TGCAGTGCTAGAGAGGGGACGGGACCCAAAGCTTTCTTT
CDR3: CSAREGTGPKAFF
size: .
D: .
J: TRBJ1-1
V: TRBV20-1
length: 13

DNA: TGTGCCAGCTCACCACCTAATCCGGGGATTGTGGGCAATGAGCAGTTCTTC
CDR3: CASSPPNPGIVGNEQFF
size: many
D: .
J: TRBJ2-1
V: TRBV18
length: 17

DNA: TGCGCCAGCAGCCAAGAAATCCAGACGGCCTATGGCTACACCTTC
CDR3: CASSQEIQTAYGYTF
size: many
D: .
J: TRBJ1-2
V: TRBV4-3
length: 15

DNA: TGTGCCAGCAGTCCCGCGGGGAGCAATCAGCCCCAGCATTTT
CDR3: CASSPAGSNQPQHF
size: many
D: .
J: TRBJ1-5
V: TRBV6-5
length: 14

DNA: TGCGCCAGCACCCTGAACACTGAAGCTTTCTTT
CDR3: CASTLNTEAFF
size: many
D: .
J: TRBJ1-1
V: TRBV5-1
length: 11

DNA: TGCAGTGCCAGACGGAGCGAAGGAGATTCCACTGGCTACACCTTC
CDR3: CSARRSEGDSTGYTF
size: medium-sized
D: .
J: TRBJ1-2
V: TRBV20-1
length: 15

DNA: TGTGCCAGCAGCTCAGCAGGGGCTGGCTACACCTTC
CDR3: CASSSAGAGYTF
size: .
D: .
J: TRBJ1-2
V: TRBV7-9
length: 12

DNA: TGTGCCAGCAGTATAGGGACAGCCAGCACAGATACGCAGTATTTT
CDR3: CASSIGTASTDTQYF
size: many
D: TRBD1
J: TRBJ2-3
V: TRBV2
length: 15

DNA: TGTGCCAGCAGTGAAGTTGCAGGGCAAGAGACCCAGTACTTC
CDR3: CASSEVAGQETQYF
size: many
D: .
J: TRBJ2-5
V: TRBV2
length: 14

DNA: TGTGCCAGCAGTTTCTTTACCGGGACGGGGGTTCTCTCCTACAATGAGCAGTTCTTC
CDR3: CASSFFTGTGVLSYNEQFF
size: many
D: .
J: TRBJ2-1
V: TRBV7-9
length: 19

DNA: TGTGCCAGCAGCTTACCGGGACAGGGACCCAATGAGCAGTTCTTC
CDR3: CASSLPGQGPNEQFF
size: many
D: TRBD1
J: TRBJ2-1
V: TRBV7-9
length: 15

DNA: TGTGCCAGTAGTCCCCGGAAGAATGAAAAACTGTTTTTT
CDR3: CASSPRKNEKLFF
size: few
D: .
J: TRBJ1-4
V: TRBV19
length: 13

DNA: TGTGCCAGCAGCTTGAGTAATTCACCCCTCCACTTT
CDR3: CASSLSNSPLHF
size: few
D: .
J: TRBJ1-6
V: TRBV7-9
length: 12